This TCR beta chain was profiled in a study of T cells in Graves' hyperthyroidism and ophthalmopathy. The definition of stable Graves' hyperthyroidism was no ophthalmopathy progression within 18 months. This clonotype was recorded once. Its antigen is as yet unknown. TCR beta CDR3 region amplification was performed from RNA transcripts. The HTBI primer set was used in a first-round RT-PCR of the TCR CDR3. Using its own MiXCR run on the multiplex PCR reads, TCRdb lists one record per CDR3 protein. The profile shows some 800,000 distinct CDR3 sequences, 38% of them singletons. The CDR3 totals 13 residues. Germline CDR1 and CDR2: SGDLS and YYNGEE. Trimming pared 5 bases from V and 6 bases from J, leaving 11 bases between. Findings and limits, study-wide: Blood also contained most expanded thyroid clonotypes above 0.001.

Sequenced: blood. V and J are TRBV9 and TRBJ2-2; no clear D. The TCR was taken from a man aged 18-30 years with Graves' hyperthyroidism. The CDR3 here is CASSVHGAGELFF. The DNA for the CDR3 is TGTGCCAGCAGTGTACATGGGGCCGGGGAGCTGTTTTTT.